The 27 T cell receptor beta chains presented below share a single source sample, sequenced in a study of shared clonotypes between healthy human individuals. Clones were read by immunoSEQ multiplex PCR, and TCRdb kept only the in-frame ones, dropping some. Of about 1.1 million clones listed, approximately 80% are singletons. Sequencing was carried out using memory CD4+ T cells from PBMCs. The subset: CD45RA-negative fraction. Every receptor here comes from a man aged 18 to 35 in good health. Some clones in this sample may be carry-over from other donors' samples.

The chain's CDR3 is CASRPGQGAREQYF. Here the CDR3 DNA reads TGTGCCAGCAGGCCGGGACAGGGGGCAAGGGAGCAGTACTTC. The chain has TRBV6-6 and TRBJ2-7; 12 positions agree with TRBD1. Germline V gene lookup returns CDR1 MNHNY and CDR2 SVGAGI (reference sequence). This CDR3 comprises 14 residues. With V trimmed by 6 bases and J by 7 bases, 7 bases remained unmatched.

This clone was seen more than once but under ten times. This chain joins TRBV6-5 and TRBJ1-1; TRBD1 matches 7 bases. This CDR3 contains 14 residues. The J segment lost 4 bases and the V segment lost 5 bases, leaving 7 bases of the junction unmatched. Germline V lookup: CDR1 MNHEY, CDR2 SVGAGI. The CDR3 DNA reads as TGTGCCAGCAGTCCCAGACAGGGCTCCACTGAAGCTTTCTTT. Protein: CASSPRQGSTEAFF.

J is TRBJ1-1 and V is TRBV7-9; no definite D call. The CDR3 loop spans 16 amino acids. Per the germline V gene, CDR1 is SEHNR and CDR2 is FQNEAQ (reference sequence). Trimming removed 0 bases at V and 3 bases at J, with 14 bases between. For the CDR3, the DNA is TGTGCCAGCAGCTTAGCGGCCAGGATGATGGACACTGAAGCTTTCTTT. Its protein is CASSLAARMMDTEAFF.

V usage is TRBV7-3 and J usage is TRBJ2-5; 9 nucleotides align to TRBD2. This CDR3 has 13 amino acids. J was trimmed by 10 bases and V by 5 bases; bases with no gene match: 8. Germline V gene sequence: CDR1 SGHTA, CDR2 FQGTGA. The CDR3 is CASSGGLAERQYF. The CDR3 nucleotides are TGTGCCAGCAGCGGGGGACTAGCAGAACGCCAGTACTTC.

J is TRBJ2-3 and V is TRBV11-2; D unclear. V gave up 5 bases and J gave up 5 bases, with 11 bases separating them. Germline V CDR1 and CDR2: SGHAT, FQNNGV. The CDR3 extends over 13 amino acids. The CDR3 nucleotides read TGTGCCAGCAGCCCCTGGCAGGTAGATACGCAGTATTTT. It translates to CASSPWQVDTQYF.

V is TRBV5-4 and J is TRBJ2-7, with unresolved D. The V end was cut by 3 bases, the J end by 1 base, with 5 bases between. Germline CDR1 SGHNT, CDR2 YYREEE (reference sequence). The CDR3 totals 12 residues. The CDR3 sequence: CASSWGSYEQYF. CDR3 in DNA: TGTGCCAGCAGCTGGGGTTCCTACGAGCAGTACTTC.

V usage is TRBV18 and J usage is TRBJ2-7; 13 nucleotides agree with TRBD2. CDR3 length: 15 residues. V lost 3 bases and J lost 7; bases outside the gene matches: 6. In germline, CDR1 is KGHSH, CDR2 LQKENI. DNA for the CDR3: TGTGCCAGCTCACCCGGGACTAGCGGGATCGAAGAGCAGTACTTC. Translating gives CASSPGTSGIEEQYF.

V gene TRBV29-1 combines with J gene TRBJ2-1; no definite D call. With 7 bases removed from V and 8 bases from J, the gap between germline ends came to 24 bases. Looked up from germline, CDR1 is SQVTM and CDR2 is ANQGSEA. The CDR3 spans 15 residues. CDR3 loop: CSGSPQPYSRHEQFF. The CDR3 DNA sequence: TGCAGCGGATCACCCCAACCATACAGCAGGCATGAGCAGTTCTTC.

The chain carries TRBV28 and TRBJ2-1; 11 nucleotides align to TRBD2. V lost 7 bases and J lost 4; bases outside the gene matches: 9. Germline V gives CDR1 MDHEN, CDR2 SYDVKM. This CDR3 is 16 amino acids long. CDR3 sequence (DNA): TGTGCCAGCAACCCCCCCACTAGCGGGAGTTACAATGAGCAGTTCTTC. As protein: CASNPPTSGSYNEQFF.

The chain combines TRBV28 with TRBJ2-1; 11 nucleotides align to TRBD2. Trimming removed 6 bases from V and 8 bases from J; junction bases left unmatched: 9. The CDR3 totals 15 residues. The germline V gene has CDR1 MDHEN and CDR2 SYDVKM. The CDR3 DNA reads TGTGCCAGCAGCCCCCCTAGCGGGAGGACGGATGAGCAGTTCTTC. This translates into CASSPPSGRTDEQFF.

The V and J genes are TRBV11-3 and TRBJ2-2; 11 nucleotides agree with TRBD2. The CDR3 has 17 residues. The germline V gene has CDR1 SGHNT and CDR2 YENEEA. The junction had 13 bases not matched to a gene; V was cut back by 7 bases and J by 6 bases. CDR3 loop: CASNILLAGGGAGELFF. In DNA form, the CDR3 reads TGTGCCAGCAACATTCTTCTAGCGGGAGGCGGCGCCGGGGAGCTGTTTTTT.

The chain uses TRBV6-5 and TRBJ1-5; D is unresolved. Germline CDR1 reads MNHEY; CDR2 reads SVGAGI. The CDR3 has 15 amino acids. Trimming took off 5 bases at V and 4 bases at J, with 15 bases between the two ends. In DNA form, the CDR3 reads TGTGCCAGCAGTATTGAAGTAGGTAAGAATCAGCCCCAGCATTTT. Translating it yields CASSIEVGKNQPQHF.

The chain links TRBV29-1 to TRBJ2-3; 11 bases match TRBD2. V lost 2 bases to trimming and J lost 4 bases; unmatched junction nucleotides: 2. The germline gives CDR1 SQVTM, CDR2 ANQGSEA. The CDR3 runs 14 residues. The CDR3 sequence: CSVELAGGPDTQYF. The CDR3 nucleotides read TGCAGCGTTGAATTAGCGGGAGGGCCAGATACGCAGTATTTT.

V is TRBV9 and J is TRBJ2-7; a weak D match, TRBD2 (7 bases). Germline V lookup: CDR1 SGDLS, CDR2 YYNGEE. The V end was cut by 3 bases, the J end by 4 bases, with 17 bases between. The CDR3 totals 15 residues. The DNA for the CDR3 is TGTGCCAGCAGCGCGGGAGGACAGCCAGAGTACGAGCAGTACTTC. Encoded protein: CASSAGGQPEYEQYF.

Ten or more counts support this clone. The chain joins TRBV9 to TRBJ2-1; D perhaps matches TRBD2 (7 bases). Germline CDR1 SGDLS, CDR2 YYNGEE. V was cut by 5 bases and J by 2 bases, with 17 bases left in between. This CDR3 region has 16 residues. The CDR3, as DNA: TGTGCCAGCAGTCCCGATGGGGGGGGCGCCTACAATGAGCAGTTCTTC. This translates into CASSPDGGGAYNEQFF.

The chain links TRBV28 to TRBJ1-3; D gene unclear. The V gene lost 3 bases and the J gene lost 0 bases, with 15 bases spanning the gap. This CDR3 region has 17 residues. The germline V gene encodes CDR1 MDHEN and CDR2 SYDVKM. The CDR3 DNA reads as TGTGCCAGCAGTTTGTGGGGTATTGGACCCTCTGGAAACACCATATATTTT. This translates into CASSLWGIGPSGNTIYF. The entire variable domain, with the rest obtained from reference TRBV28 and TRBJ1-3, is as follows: DVKVTQSSRYLVKRTGEKVFLECVQDMDHENMFWYRQDPGLGLRLIYFSYDVKMKEKGDIPEGYSVSREKKERFSLILESASTNQTSMYLCASSLWGIGPSGNTIYFGEGSWLTVV.

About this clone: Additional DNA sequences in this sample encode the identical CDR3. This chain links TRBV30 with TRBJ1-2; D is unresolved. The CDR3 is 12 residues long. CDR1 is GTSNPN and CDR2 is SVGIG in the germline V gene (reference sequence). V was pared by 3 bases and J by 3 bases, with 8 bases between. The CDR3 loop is CAWSRGDYGYTF. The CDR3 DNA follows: TGTGCCTGGAGCCGTGGGGACTATGGCTACACCTTC. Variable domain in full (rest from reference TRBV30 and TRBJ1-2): SQTIHQWPATLVQPVGSPLSLECTVEGTSNPNLYWYRQAAGRGLQLLFYSVGIGQISSEVPQNLSASRPQDRQFILSSKKLLLSDSGFYLCAWSRGDYGYTFGSGTRLTVV.

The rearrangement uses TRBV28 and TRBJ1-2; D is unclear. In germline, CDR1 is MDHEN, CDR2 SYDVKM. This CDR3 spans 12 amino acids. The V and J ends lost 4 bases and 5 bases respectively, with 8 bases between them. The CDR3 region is CASSSVAYGYTF. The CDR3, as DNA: TGTGCCAGCAGTTCGGTGGCGTATGGCTACACCTTC.

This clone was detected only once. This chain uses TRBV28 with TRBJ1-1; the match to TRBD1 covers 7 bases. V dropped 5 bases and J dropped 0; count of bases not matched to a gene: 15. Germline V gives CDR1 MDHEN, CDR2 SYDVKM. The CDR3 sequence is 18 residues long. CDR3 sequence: CASSIHRGWDFMNTEAFF. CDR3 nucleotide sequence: TGTGCCAGCAGTATCCACAGGGGATGGGACTTCATGAACACTGAAGCTTTCTTT. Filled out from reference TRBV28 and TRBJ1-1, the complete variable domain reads DVKVTQSSRYLVKRTGEKVFLECVQDMDHENMFWYRQDPGLGLRLIYFSYDVKMKEKGDIPEGYSVSREKKERFSLILESASTNQTSMYLCASSIHRGWDFMNTEAFFGQGTRLTVV.

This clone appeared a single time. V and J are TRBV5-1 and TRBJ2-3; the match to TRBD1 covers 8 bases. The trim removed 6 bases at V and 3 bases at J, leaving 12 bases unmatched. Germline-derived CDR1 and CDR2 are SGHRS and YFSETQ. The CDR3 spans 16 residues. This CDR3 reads CASKTRQGSQTDTQYF. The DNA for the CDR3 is TGCGCCAGCAAGACACGACAGGGGAGCCAGACAGATACGCAGTATTTT.

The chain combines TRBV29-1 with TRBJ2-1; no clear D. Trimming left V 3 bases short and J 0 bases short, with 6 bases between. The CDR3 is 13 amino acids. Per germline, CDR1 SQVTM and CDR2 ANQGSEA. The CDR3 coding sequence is TGCAGCGTTGATAGGGTCTCCTACAATGAGCAGTTCTTC. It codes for CSVDRVSYNEQFF.

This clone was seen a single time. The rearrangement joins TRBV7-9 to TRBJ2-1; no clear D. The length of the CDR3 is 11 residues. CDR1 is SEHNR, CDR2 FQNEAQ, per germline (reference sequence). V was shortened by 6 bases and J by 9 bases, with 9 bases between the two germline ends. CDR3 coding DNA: TGTGCCAGCAGGCCTACCGGTGAGCAGTTCTTC. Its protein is CASRPTGEQFF.

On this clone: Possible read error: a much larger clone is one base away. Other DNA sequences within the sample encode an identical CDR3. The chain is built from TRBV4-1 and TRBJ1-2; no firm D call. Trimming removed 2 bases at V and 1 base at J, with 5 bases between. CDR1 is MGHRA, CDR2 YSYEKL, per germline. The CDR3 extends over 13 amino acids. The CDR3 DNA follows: TGCGCCAGCAGCCAACGGGATAACTATGGCTACACCTTC. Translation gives CASSQRDNYGYTF.

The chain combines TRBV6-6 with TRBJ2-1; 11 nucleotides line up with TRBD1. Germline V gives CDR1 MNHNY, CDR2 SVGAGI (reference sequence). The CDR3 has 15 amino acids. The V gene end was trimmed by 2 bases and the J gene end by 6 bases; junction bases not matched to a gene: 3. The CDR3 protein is CASSYQGQGVNEQFF. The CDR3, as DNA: TGTGCCAGCAGTTACCAGGGACAGGGGGTCAATGAGCAGTTCTTC.

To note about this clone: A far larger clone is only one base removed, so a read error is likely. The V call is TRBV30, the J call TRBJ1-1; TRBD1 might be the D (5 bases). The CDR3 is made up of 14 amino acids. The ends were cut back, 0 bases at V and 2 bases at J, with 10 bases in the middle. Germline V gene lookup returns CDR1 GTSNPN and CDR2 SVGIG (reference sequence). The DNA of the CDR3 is TGTGCCTGGAGTGTGAGAGGGGTAAACACTGAAGCTTTCTTT. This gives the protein CAWSVRGVNTEAFF.

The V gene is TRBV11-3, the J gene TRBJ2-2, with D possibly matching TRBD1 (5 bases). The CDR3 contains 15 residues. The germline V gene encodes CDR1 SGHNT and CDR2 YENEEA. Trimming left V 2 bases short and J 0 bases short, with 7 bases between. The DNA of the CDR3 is TGTGCCAGCAGCTTACCCAGGGCGAACACCGGGGAGCTGTTTTTT. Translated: CASSLPRANTGELFF.

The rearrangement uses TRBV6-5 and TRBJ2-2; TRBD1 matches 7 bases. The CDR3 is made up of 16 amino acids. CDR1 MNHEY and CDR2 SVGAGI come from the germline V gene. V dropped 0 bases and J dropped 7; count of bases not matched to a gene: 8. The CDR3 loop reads CASSYSGRQGSGELFF. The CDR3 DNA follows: TGTGCCAGCAGTTACTCGGGCCGACAGGGAAGCGGGGAGCTGTTTTTT.